Listed below are T cell receptor beta chains from one sample, sequenced in a study of T cells in Graves' hyperthyroidism and ophthalmopathy. TCRdb called the multiplex PCR reads again in MiXCR, with one record for every CDR3 protein. The sample has approximately 690,000 distinct CDR3 sequences, roughly 15% seen once. The source material was blood. The receptors were gathered from a woman aged 45-65 years with Graves' ophthalmopathy. CDR3s include the opening cysteine and the closing phenylalanine or tryptophan. Each record gives: D gene, CDR3 length, clone size, V gene, J gene, CDR3 protein, CDR3 DNA. A D gene is named only where the DNA matches it firmly. Size values are once, few and many counts, or a class for expanded clones, and some rows have none.

>.|16|.|TRBV5-6|TRBJ2-3
CASSFARSSLMDTQYF
TGTGCCAGCAGCTTCGCCCGTAGTTCACTTATGGATACGCAGTATTTT
>.|12|.|TRBV29-1|TRBJ2-1
CSAPRTINEQFF
TGCAGCGCCCCGAGAACCATCAATGAGCAGTTCTTC
>TRBD1|16|few|TRBV13|TRBJ2-7
CASAQATGGDDYEQYF
TGTGCCAGCGCACAAGCTACAGGGGGCGACGACTACGAGCAGTACTTC
>.|14|many|TRBV12-3/TRBV12-4|TRBJ1-1
CASSEGLMNTEAFF
TGTGCCAGCAGCGAGGGCTTGATGAACACTGAAGCTTTCTTT
>TRBD2|16|many|TRBV6-1|TRBJ2-5
CASSEAGLPTRETQYF
TGTGCCAGCAGTGAAGCGGGACTACCTACCCGAGAGACCCAGTACTTC
>.|13|few|TRBV2|TRBJ2-2
CASSGRWAGELFF
TGTGCCAGCAGTGGCAGGTGGGCCGGGGAGCTGTTTTTT
>.|14|few|TRBV5-1|TRBJ2-2
CASSLVSGAGELFF
TGCGCCAGCAGCTTGGTATCGGGGGCCGGGGAGCTGTTTTTT
>.|12|few|TRBV27|TRBJ1-4
CASSSPGEKLFF
TGTGCCAGCAGTTCCCCGGGGGAAAAACTGTTTTTT
>.|15|many|TRBV7-2|TRBJ1-5
CASSLAPAGYQPQHF
TGTGCCAGCAGCTTAGCTCCTGCAGGGTATCAGCCCCAGCATTTT
>TRBD2|14|many|TRBV11-2|TRBJ2-5
CASSSAGGQETQYF
TGTGCCAGCAGCTCAGCGGGAGGGCAAGAGACCCAGTACTTC
>TRBD2|15|many|TRBV7-9|TRBJ2-7
CASSSEREFSYEQYF
TGTGCCAGCAGCTCGGAGCGGGAGTTCTCCTACGAGCAGTACTTC
>.|15|many|TRBV12-3/TRBV12-4|TRBJ1-5
CASSLSRHSNQPQHF
TGTGCCAGCAGTTTATCCAGACATAGCAATCAGCCCCAGCATTTT
>.|14|many|TRBV28|TRBJ1-1
CASSFHRVPTEAFF
TGTGCCAGCAGTTTCCACAGGGTGCCCACTGAAGCTTTCTTT
>.|14|many|TRBV12-3/TRBV12-4|TRBJ2-3
CASSFVGPTDTQYF
TGTGCCAGCAGTTTTGTCGGCCCCACAGATACGCAGTATTTT
>.|19|many|TRBV28|TRBJ2-4
CASSLIAGRHSVAKNIQYF
TGTGCCAGCAGTTTAATTGCAGGGAGGCATAGTGTGGCCAAAAACATTCAGTACTTC
>TRBD2|19|few|TRBV5-1|TRBJ2-5
CASSWTPGTSGRAGETQYF
TGCGCCAGCAGCTGGACGCCCGGGACTAGCGGGAGGGCGGGAGAGACCCAGTACTTC
>.|11|.|TRBV5-1|TRBJ1-2
CASSSDGGYTF
TGCGCCAGCAGCTCGGACGGAGGCTACACCTTC
>TRBD1|13|many|TRBV7-9|TRBJ1-5
CASSPGGGQPQHF
TGTGCCAGCTCACCAGGGGGCGGTCAGCCCCAGCATTTT
>.|16|many|TRBV20-1|TRBJ2-1
CSASYSGRRIYNEQFF
TGCAGTGCTAGTTATTCAGGGCGTAGAATTTACAATGAGCAGTTCTTC
>.|16|few|TRBV28|TRBJ1-5
CASSLPGQNSNQPQHF
TGTGCCAGCAGTTTACCCGGGCAAAATAGCAATCAGCCCCAGCATTTT
>TRBD2|15|few|TRBV9|TRBJ2-1
CASSELAGGLDEQFF
TGTGCCAGCAGCGAACTAGCGGGAGGGCTAGATGAGCAGTTCTTC
>TRBD1|15|few|TRBV20-1|TRBJ2-7
CSARDLTGDSYEQYF
TGCAGTGCTAGAGATTTGACAGGGGATTCCTACGAGCAGTACTTC
>.|13|few|TRBV7-2|TRBJ2-1
CASSPSSDNEQFF
TGTGCCAGCAGCCCAAGTTCCGACAATGAGCAGTTCTTC
>TRBD1|14|.|TRBV14|TRBJ2-7
CASSHRQGIYEQYF
TGTGCCAGCAGCCACCGACAGGGGATCTACGAGCAGTACTTC
>.|16|few|TRBV24-1|TRBJ2-2
CATSDFRGHDTGELFF
TGTGCCACCAGTGATTTCCGGGGGCATGACACCGGGGAGCTGTTTTTT
>.|14|many|TRBV28|TRBJ1-4
CASSATALNEKLFF
TGTGCCAGCAGCGCGACAGCCCTTAATGAAAAACTGTTTTTT
>.|16|many|TRBV27|TRBJ1-2
CASSFGAREGNYGYTF
TGTGCCAGCAGTTTCGGGGCGAGGGAGGGTAACTATGGCTACACCTTC
>.|15|many|TRBV7-2|TRBJ2-2
CASSFYGGVGGELFF
TGTGCCAGCAGCTTTTACGGGGGTGTGGGCGGGGAGCTGTTTTTT
>.|14|many|TRBV3-1|TRBJ2-3
CASSQVVGGDTQYF
TGTGCCAGCAGCCAAGTTGTGGGCGGGGATACGCAGTATTTT
>.|13|few|TRBV29-1|TRBJ1-2
CSARGRVPYGYTF
TGCAGCGCCAGGGGAAGAGTCCCCTATGGCTACACCTTC
>TRBD1|19|few|TRBV6-1|TRBJ2-6
CASIQTGTVIPIGANVLTF
TGTGCCAGCATACAAACCGGGACAGTGATACCAATTGGGGCCAACGTCCTGACTTTC
>TRBD2|16|many|TRBV5-6|TRBJ2-2
CASSLGLAGVSGELFF
TGTGCCAGCAGCTTGGGACTAGCGGGAGTATCCGGGGAGCTGTTTTTT
>TRBD1|13|.|TRBV29-1|TRBJ1-2
CSGGGDRGCGYTF
TGCAGCGGTGGGGGGGACAGGGGCTGTGGCTACACCTTC